This TCR beta chain was found in a study of blood T cell repertoires in COVID-19. TCRdb's table, derived via immunoSEQ multiplex PCR, lists solely in-frame clones and lacks some. The sample has 70,000 or so clones; 90% are singletons. CDR1 is MDHEN and CDR2 is SYDVKM in the germline V gene. CDR3 length: 14 residues. Trimming shortened V by 1 base and J by 6 bases, and 10 bases separated the two germline ends. The chain employs TRBV28 and TRBJ2-4, with unresolved D. This clonotype originated in a woman aged 18 to 35 with acute or convalescent COVID-19. What was sequenced was peripheral blood. Here the CDR3 reads CASSLSGVGNIQYF. In DNA form, the CDR3 reads TGTGCCAGCAGTTTATCAGGTGTGGGAAACATTCAGTACTTC.